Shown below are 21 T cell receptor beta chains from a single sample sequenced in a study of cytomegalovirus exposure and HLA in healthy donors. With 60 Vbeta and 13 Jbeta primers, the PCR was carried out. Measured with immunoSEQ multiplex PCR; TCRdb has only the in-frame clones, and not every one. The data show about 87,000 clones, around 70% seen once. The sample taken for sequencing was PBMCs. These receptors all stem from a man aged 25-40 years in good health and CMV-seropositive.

The CDR3 nucleotides are TGTGCCAGTAGTATAGACCCCAGGGTGAACACTGAAGCTTTCTTT. It codes for CASSIDPRVNTEAFF. The chain carries TRBV19 and TRBJ1-1, with D perhaps TRBD1 (5 bases). Trimming stripped 0 bases from V and 0 bases from J, with 8 bases between. The CDR3 sequence is 15 residues long. CDR1 and CDR2 from the germline V gene are LNHDA and SQIVND (reference sequence).

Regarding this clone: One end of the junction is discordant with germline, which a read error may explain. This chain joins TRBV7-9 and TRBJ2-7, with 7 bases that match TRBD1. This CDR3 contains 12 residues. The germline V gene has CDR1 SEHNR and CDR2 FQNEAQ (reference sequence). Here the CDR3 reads CSSSLGEGTAFF. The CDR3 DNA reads TGTTCCAGCAGCTTAGGCGAGGGGACAGCTTTCTTC.

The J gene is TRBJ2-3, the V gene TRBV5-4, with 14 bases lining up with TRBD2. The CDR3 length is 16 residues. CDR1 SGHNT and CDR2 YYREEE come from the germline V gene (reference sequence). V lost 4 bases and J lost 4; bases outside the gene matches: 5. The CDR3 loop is CASSVGLAGVADTQYF. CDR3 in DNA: TGTGCCAGCAGCGTGGGACTAGCGGGGGTGGCAGATACGCAGTATTTT. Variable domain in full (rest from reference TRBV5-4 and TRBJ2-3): ETGVTQSPTHLIKTRGQQVTLRCSSQSGHNTVSWYQQALGQGPQFIFQYYREEENGRGNFPPRFSGLQFPNYSSELNVNALELDDSALYLCASSVGLAGVADTQYFGPGTRLTVL.

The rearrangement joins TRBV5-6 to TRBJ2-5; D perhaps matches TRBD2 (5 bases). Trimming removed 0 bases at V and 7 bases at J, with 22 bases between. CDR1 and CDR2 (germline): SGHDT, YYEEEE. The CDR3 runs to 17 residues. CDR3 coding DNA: TGTGCCAGCAGCTTGGAGTCCCGCCGGGTCGGAGAGGGGACCCAGTACTTC. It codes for CASSLESRRVGEGTQYF.

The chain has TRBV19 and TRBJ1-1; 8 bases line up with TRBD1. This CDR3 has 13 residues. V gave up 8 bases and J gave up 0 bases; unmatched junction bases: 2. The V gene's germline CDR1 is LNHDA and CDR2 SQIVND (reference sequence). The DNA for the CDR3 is TGTGCCAGTGCGACAGGGGTGAACACTGAAGCTTTCTTT. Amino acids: CASATGVNTEAFF.

CDR3 protein: CASSQDREGAPFF. In DNA, the CDR3 is TGCGCCAGCAGCCAAGATAGAGAGGGGGCCCCGTTCTTC. This sequence joins TRBV4-1 and TRBJ2-1; TRBD1 matches at 7 bases. The germline V gene has CDR1 MGHRA and CDR2 YSYEKL. V lost 0 bases, J lost 15 bases, and 8 bases stayed unmatched. This CDR3 region has 13 residues.

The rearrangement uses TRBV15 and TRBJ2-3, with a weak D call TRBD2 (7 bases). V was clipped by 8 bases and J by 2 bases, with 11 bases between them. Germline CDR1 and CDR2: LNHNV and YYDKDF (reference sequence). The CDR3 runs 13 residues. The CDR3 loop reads CATERGATDTQYF. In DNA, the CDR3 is TGTGCCACCGAACGGGGGGCCACAGATACGCAGTATTTT.

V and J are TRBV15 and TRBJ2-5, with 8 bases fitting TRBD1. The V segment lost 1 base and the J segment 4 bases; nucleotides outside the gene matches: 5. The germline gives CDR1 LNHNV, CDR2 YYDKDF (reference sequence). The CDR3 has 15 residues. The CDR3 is CATSRGQGTGETQYF. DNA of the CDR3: TGTGCCACCAGCAGAGGTCAGGGGACAGGAGAGACCCAGTACTTC.

This chain's CDR3 is CASSFGTGGPYGYTF. CDR3 DNA: TGTGCCAGCAGCTTTGGAACAGGTGGTCCCTATGGCTACACCTTC. The chain employs TRBV5-6 and TRBJ1-2, with D possibly being TRBD1 (5 bases). The germline CDR1 and CDR2 sequences are SGHDT and YYEEEE. Trimming removed 2 bases at V and 4 bases at J, with 15 bases between. The CDR3 covers 15 residues.

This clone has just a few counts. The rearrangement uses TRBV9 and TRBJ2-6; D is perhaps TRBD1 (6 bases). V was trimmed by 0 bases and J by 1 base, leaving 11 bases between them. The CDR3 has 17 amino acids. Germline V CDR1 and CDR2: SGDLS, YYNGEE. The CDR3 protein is CASSVAGTTSGANVLTF. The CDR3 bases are TGTGCCAGCAGCGTAGCTGGGACAACTTCTGGGGCCAACGTCCTGACTTTC.

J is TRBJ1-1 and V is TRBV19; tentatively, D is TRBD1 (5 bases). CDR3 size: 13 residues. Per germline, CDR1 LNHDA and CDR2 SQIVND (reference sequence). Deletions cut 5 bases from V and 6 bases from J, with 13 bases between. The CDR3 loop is CASSSPGGAEAFF. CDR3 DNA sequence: TGTGCCAGTAGTTCCCCGGGAGGGGCTGAAGCTTTCTTT.

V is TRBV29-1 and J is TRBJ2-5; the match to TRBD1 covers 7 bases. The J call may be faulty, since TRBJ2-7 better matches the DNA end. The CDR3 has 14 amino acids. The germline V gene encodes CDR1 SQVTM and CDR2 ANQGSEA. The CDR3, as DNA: TGCAGCGTCGATCCCGGGACAGACAACTACGAGCAGTACTTC. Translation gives CSVDPGTDNYEQYF.

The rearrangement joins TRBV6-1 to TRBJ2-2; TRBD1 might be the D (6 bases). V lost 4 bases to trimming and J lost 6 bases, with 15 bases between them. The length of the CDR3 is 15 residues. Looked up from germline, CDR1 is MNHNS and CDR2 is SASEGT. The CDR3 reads CASSGELRGSGELFF. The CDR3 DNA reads TGTGCCAGCAGTGGCGAGCTTAGGGGGTCCGGGGAGCTGTTTTTT.

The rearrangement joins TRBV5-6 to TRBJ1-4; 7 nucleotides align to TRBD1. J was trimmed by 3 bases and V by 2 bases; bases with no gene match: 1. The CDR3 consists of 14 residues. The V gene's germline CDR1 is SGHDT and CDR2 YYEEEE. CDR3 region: CASSLGGSNEKLFF. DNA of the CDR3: TGTGCCAGCAGCTTAGGGGGCTCTAATGAAAAACTGTTTTTT.

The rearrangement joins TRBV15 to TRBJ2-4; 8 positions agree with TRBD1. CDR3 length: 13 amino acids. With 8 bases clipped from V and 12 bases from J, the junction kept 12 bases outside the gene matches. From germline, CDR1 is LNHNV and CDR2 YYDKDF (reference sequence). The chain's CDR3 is CATAPGTGENQYF. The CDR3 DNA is TGTGCCACCGCTCCCGGGACAGGAGAAAATCAGTACTTC. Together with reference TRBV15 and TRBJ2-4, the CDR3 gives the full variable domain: DAMVIQNPRYQVTQFGKPVTLSCSQTLNHNVMYWYQQKSSQAPKLLFHYYDKDFNNEADTPDNFQSRRPNTSFCFLDIRSPGLGDTAMYLCATAPGTGENQYFGAGTRLSVL.

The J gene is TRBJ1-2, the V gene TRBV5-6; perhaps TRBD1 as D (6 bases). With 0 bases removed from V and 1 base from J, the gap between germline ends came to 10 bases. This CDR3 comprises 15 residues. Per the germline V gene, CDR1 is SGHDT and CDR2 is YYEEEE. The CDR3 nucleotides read TGTGCCAGCAGCTTGGGGGACACTCTTAACTATGGCTACACCTTC. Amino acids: CASSLGDTLNYGYTF.

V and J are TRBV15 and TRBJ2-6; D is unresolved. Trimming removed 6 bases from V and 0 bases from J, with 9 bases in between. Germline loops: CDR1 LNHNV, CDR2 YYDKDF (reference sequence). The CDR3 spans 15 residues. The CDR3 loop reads CATSVRSSGANVLTF. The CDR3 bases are TGTGCCACCAGTGTCCGGAGCTCTGGGGCCAACGTCCTGACTTTC.

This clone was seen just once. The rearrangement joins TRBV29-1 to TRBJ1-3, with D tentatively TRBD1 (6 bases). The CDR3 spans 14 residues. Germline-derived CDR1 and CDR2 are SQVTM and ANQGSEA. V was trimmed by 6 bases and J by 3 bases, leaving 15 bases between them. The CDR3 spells CSVATGFNGNTIYF. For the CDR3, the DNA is TGCAGCGTGGCTACAGGGTTTAATGGAAACACCATATATTTT.

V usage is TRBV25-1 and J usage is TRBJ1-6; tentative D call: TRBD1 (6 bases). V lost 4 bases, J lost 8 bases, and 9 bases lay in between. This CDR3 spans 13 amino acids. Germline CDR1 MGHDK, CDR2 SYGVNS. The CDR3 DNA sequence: TGTGCCAGCAGTGGAAACAGGGATTCACCCCTCCACTTT. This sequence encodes CASSGNRDSPLHF.

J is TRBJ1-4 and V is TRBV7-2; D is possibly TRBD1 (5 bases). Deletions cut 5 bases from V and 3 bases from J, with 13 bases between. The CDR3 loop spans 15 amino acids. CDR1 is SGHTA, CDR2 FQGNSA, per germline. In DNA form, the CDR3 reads TGTGCCAGCAGCCATCAACAGGCACCTAATGAAAAACTGTTTTTT. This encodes CASSHQQAPNEKLFF.

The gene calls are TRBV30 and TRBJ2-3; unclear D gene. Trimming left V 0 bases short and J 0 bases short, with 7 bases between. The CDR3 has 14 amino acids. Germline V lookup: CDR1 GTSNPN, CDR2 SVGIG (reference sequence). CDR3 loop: CAWSVLTSTDTQYF. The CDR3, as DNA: TGTGCCTGGAGTGTACTTACGAGCACAGATACGCAGTATTTT.